Listed below are T cell receptor beta chains from one sample, sequenced in a study of blood T cell repertoires in COVID-19. Clones were read by immunoSEQ multiplex PCR, and TCRdb kept only the in-frame ones, dropping some. The data show fewer than 300,000 clones, with about 87% seen just once and roughly 8.6% held by the top ten. What was sequenced was peripheral blood. These receptors all come from a human donor in a cohort sampled during active COVID-19. Each CDR3 is given with its conserved first and last residue. A D gene is named only where the DNA matches it firmly. For some rows the clone size is stated as once, few or many, or as a class when expanded; others skip it.

d_call	v_call	cdr3_length	j_call	clone_size	cdr3_nt	cdr3_aa
.	TRBV4-3	17	TRBJ1-3	.	TGCGCCAGCAGCCAAGATCCCACAGGCCCATCTGGAAACACCATATATTTT	CASSQDPTGPSGNTIYF
.	TRBV4-2	15	TRBJ1-1	few	TGTGCCAGCAGCCAACTTAAACAGGGAAACACTGAAGCTTTCTTT	CASSQLKQGNTEAFF
.	TRBV10-3	13	TRBJ1-5	few	TGTGCCATCAGTGGCACAGTCAATCAGCCCCAGCATTTT	CAISGTVNQPQHF
TRBD2	TRBV4-3	17	TRBJ2-7	.	TGCGCCAGCAGCCAGGGCACCGGGACTAGCGGGTCCTACGAGCAGTACTTC	CASSQGTGTSGSYEQYF
TRBD1	TRBV11-2	15	TRBJ1-4	.	TGTGCCAGCAGCTTAGTGACAGGGAGCCATGAAAAACTGTTTTTT	CASSLVTGSHEKLFF
TRBD1	TRBV15	14	TRBJ1-2	.	TGTGCCACCAGCAGAGGGACAGGGGACTATGGCTACACCTTC	CATSRGTGDYGYTF
TRBD1	TRBV6-5	14	TRBJ1-1	few	TGTGCCAGCAGGTGGACAGGGGGCAACACTGAAGCTTTCTTT	CASRWTGGNTEAFF
TRBD2	TRBV2	16	TRBJ2-3	.	TGTGCCAGCAGTGACTTGGCGGGAGTCGGCACAGATACGCAGTATTTT	CASSDLAGVGTDTQYF
.	TRBV3-1/TRBV3-2	12	TRBJ1-2	.	TGTGCCAGCAGCCAAGTAGCCTATGGCTACACCTTC	CASSQVAYGYTF
.	TRBV20-1	11	TRBJ2-3	once	TGCGCCACTGCTAGCACAGATACGCAGTATTTT	CATASTDTQYF
TRBD1	TRBV6-5	14	TRBJ2-5	.	TGTGCCAGCAGTTTGGACAGGGGCAAAGAGACCCAGTACTTC	CASSLDRGKETQYF
TRBD1	TRBV10-3	14	TRBJ2-3	.	TGTGCCATTGCGGACAGGGGGTTGGGAGATACGCAGTATTTT	CAIADRGLGDTQYF
TRBD1	TRBV3-1/TRBV3-2	15	TRBJ2-1	once	TGTGCCAGCAGCTTGCTAATGACAGGGCCGCATGAGCAGTTCTTC	CASSLLMTGPHEQFF
TRBD1	TRBV7-9	16	TRBJ2-3	.	TGTGCCAGCAGCTCGCACAGGGGATCCCCCACAGATACGCAGTATTTT	CASSSHRGSPTDTQYF
TRBD2	TRBV9	16	TRBJ2-3	.	TGTGCCAGCAGCCCATCGGGACTAGCGGCCACAGATACGCAGTATTTT	CASSPSGLAATDTQYF
.	TRBV4-1	15	TRBJ1-1	.	TGCGCCAGCAGCCAAGTCCAAGGGGCGAGCGGGGCCAGGCTTTTT	CASSQVQGASGARLF
.	TRBV4-1	16	TRBJ2-4	.	TGCGCCAGCAGCCAATGGGAGGGACAGGTGATGTTCATTCAGTACTTC	CASSQWEGQVMFIQYF
.	TRBV9	15	TRBJ2-7	few	TGTGCCAGCAGCTCACAAAAGGGGGGGAGCTACGAGCAGTACTTC	CASSSQKGGSYEQYF
.	TRBV7-7	13	TRBJ2-7	many	TGTGCTAGCAGCTTAGCGGTGGGAGCCGAGCAGTACTTC	CASSLAVGAEQYF
TRBD1	TRBV6-5	16	TRBJ2-7	.	TGTGCCAGCAGTTACAGGCTCGGGACAGGGTCATCCGAGCAGTACTTC	CASSYRLGTGSSEQYF
TRBD2	TRBV5-1	14	TRBJ2-5	.	TGCGCCAGCAGCCCGAGCGGGATGAAAGAGACCCAGTACTTC	CASSPSGMKETQYF
TRBD2	TRBV6-5	15	TRBJ2-5	.	TGTGCCAGCAGTTATTTAGCGGGGAACCAAGAGACCCAGTACTTC	CASSYLAGNQETQYF
.	TRBV6-4	13	TRBJ1-1	.	TGTGCCAGCGGGAGAGAGATGAACACTGAAGCTTTCTTT	CASGREMNTEAFF
TRBD2	TRBV7-9	14	TRBJ2-7	.	TGTGCCAGCAGAATAGACGGGACTAGCTACGAGCAGTACTTC	CASRIDGTSYEQYF
.	TRBV27	13	TRBJ2-1	.	TGTGCCAGCAGTCGGAATAGCGAGAGTGAGCAGTTCTTC	CASSRNSESEQFF
.	TRBV6-1	17	TRBJ1-6	.	TGTGCCAGCAGTGACGTCAGGAGAGGAGGGAGGGATTCACCCCTCCACTTT	CASSDVRRGGRDSPLHF